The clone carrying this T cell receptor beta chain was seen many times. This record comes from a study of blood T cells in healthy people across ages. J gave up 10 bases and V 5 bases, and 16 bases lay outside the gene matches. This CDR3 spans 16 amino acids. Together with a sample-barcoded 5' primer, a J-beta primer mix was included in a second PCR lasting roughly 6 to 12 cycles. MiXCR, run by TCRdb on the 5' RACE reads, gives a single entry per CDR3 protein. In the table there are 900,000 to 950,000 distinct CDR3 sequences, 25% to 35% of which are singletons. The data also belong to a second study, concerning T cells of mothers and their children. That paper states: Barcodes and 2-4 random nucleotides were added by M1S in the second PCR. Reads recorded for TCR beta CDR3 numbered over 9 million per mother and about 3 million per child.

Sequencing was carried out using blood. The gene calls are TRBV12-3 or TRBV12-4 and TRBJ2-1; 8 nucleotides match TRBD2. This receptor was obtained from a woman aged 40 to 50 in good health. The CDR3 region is CASSPQAGVFSGEQFF. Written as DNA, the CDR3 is TGTGCCAGCAGTCCTCAAGCGGGGGTCTTCTCGGGAGAGCAGTTCTTC.